These 7 T cell receptor beta chains came from one sample sequenced in a study of blood T cell repertoires in COVID-19. Repertoires were generated with immunoSEQ multiplex PCR, while TCRdb's copy carries only in-frame clones and drops some. The sample carries some 220,000 clones, roughly nine tenths recorded once. The specimen sequenced was PBMCs or T cells enriched from blood (not recorded which). These receptors were taken from a woman aged 18-29 years in a cohort exposed to, infected with or recovered from COVID-19 (not recorded which).

This chain links TRBV7-9 with TRBJ2-3; TRBD1 agrees at 8 bases. This CDR3 has 15 residues. V shed 5 bases, J shed 2 bases, and the junction held 6 bases outside the gene matches. Germline loops: CDR1 SEHNR, CDR2 FQNEAQ (reference sequence). The chain's CDR3 is CASSTPTGATDTQYF. The CDR3 region has the DNA TGTGCCAGCAGCACGCCGACAGGGGCCACAGATACGCAGTATTTT.

This rearrangement joins TRBV4-1 to TRBJ1-1; 9 bases map to TRBD1. CDR1 is MGHRA, CDR2 YSYEKL, per germline. V lost 2 bases to trimming and J lost 5 bases; unmatched junction nucleotides: 6. The CDR3 runs 15 residues. In nucleotides, the CDR3 is TGCGCCAGCAGCCAATACGGGACAGGGCGGACTGAAGCTTTCTTT. Its protein is CASSQYGTGRTEAFF.

This clone has only a few counts. The rearrangement links TRBV19 to TRBJ1-5; 9 nucleotides align to TRBD1. CDR3 length: 14 amino acids. Germline CDR1 is LNHDA and CDR2 is SQIVND (reference sequence). J gave up 5 bases and V 6 bases, and 5 bases lay outside the gene matches. The CDR3 spells CASRPTGGYQPQHF. The CDR3 nucleotides read TGTGCCAGTAGGCCTACAGGGGGCTATCAGCCCCAGCATTTT.

V is TRBV9 and J is TRBJ1-6; 9 nucleotides match TRBD1. Germline trimming cut 4 bases from V and 7 bases from J; bases unmatched to any gene: 9. This CDR3 contains 16 residues. The germline gives CDR1 SGDLS, CDR2 YYNGEE. The CDR3 loop reads CASSPYGQGFNSPLHF. The CDR3, as DNA: TGTGCCAGCAGCCCTTACGGACAGGGGTTCAATTCACCCCTCCACTTT.

The CDR3 spells CASTSGIAAYYEQYF. CDR3 in DNA: TGTGCCAGCACCTCCGGGATAGCGGCCTACTACGAGCAGTACTTC. V is TRBV7-8 and J is TRBJ2-7; tentative D call: TRBD2 (6 bases). The germline gives CDR1 SGHVS, CDR2 FQNEAQ. The CDR3 totals 15 residues. The germline V and J ends were trimmed by 7 bases and 3 bases, with 19 bases remaining between them.

The genes are TRBV5-1 and TRBJ1-1; D uncertain. The CDR3 runs to 13 residues. Germline V gene data show CDR1 as SGHRS and CDR2 as YFSETQ. The V end lost 4 bases, the J end lost 1 base, and 8 bases lay between the germline ends. CDR3 amino acids: CASSLASNTEAFF. The CDR3 DNA follows: TGCGCCAGCAGCCTAGCGTCGAACACTGAAGCTTTCTTT.

This chain links TRBV3-1 (or the pseudogene TRBV3-2) with TRBJ1-5; no definite D call. The V gene lost 2 bases and the J gene lost 5 bases, with 10 bases spanning the gap. The CDR3 is 14 residues long. The germline V gene encodes CDR1 LGHDT and CDR2 YNNKEL (reference sequence). The CDR3, as DNA: TGTGCCAGCAGCCAACAGTCGATGGATCAGCCCCAGCATTTT. Protein sequence: CASSQQSMDQPQHF.